The 16 T cell receptor beta chains below come from one sample, sequenced in a study of memory CD4+ T cells and cytomegalovirus serostatus. TCRdb's table, derived via immunoSEQ multiplex PCR, lists solely in-frame clones and lacks some. The data show roughly 50,000 clones, around 77% seen once. The sort gate was single viable CD3+CD4+CD8-CD45RO+ cells for memory CD4+ T cells. The specimen sequenced was memory CD4+ T cells from blood. Receptor source: an adult in good health and CMV-seronegative.

The rearrangement joins TRBV7-2 to TRBJ2-3; TRBD2 matches at 8 bases. Trimming removed 8 bases from V and 3 bases from J; junction bases left unmatched: 7. CDR1 is SGHTA, CDR2 FQGNSA, per germline. The CDR3 loop spans 14 amino acids. The CDR3 sequence is CASQSGSRTDTQYF. CDR3 coding DNA: TGTGCCAGCCAAAGCGGGAGTCGAACAGATACGCAGTATTTT.

The chain is built from TRBV28 and TRBJ2-7; unclear D gene. Germline-derived CDR1 and CDR2 are MDHEN and SYDVKM. This CDR3 region has 13 residues. V was shortened by 3 bases and J by 0 bases, with 6 bases between the two germline ends. CDR3: CASSFEISYEQYF. In nucleotides, the CDR3 is TGTGCCAGCAGTTTTGAGATCTCCTACGAGCAGTACTTC.

The chain has TRBV7-9 and TRBJ2-1; 11 bases line up with TRBD2. Germline V CDR1 and CDR2: SEHNR, FQNEAQ (reference sequence). There are 18 residues in the CDR3. J gave up 7 bases and V 2 bases, and 13 bases lay outside the gene matches. CDR3 sequence: CASSLLRGSGRAGNEQFF. CDR3 coding DNA: TGTGCCAGCAGCTTATTGAGAGGTAGCGGGAGGGCCGGGAATGAGCAGTTCTTC.

This chain connects TRBV5-1 to TRBJ1-6; TRBD1 might be the D (5 bases). Germline CDR1 SGHRS, CDR2 YFSETQ. Trimming stripped 3 bases from V and 10 bases from J, with 14 bases between. There are 14 residues in the CDR3. The CDR3 loop reads CASSWGETSSPLHF. The DNA for the CDR3 is TGCGCCAGCAGCTGGGGGGAAACGAGCTCACCCCTCCACTTT.

CDR3 sequence reads: CASNRGNEAFF. In nucleotides, the CDR3 is TGTGCCAGCAACAGGGGGAATGAAGCTTTCTTT. This chain uses TRBV7-9 with TRBJ1-1; TRBD1 matches at 8 bases. Unmatched junction bases numbered 2, after V lost 7 bases and J lost 7 bases. CDR3 size: 11 residues. Germline CDR1 and CDR2: SEHNR and FQNEAQ (reference sequence). The full variable domain, rest sourced from reference TRBV7-9 and TRBJ1-1, is DTGVSQNPRHKITKRGQNVTFRCDPISEHNRLYWYRQTLGQGPEFLTYFQNEAQLEKSRLLSDRFSAERPKGSFSTLEIQRTEQGDSAMYLCASNRGNEAFFGQGTRLTVV.

The chain couples TRBV9 to TRBJ2-5; maybe TRBD2 (6 bases). The CDR3 is 13 residues long. Germline V lookup: CDR1 SGDLS, CDR2 YYNGEE. Trimming removed 0 bases from V and 7 bases from J, with 10 bases in between. The CDR3: CASSVGGSGTQYF. CDR3 DNA sequence: TGTGCCAGCAGCGTAGGAGGTAGCGGGACCCAGTACTTC.

V and J are TRBV18 and TRBJ2-5, with D possibly being TRBD2 (6 bases). The ends were cut back, 1 base at V and 13 bases at J, with 16 bases in the middle. CDR1 and CDR2 from the germline V gene are KGHSH and LQKENI. CDR3 length equals 13 residues. The CDR3 region has the DNA TGTGCCAGCTCACCACTCCCGGGGGAAACGGGGTACTTC. Protein sequence: CASSPLPGETGYF.

The chain is built from TRBV4-3 and TRBJ2-1; D tentatively reads TRBD1 or TRBD2 (5 bases each). The CDR3 runs to 15 residues. V shed 0 bases and J shed 7 bases, with 13 bases lying between them. The V gene's germline CDR1 is LGHNA and CDR2 YSLEER. DNA for the CDR3: TGCGCCAGCAGCCAAGATCTGGGGGTAGGAAATGAGCAGTTCTTC. Translation: CASSQDLGVGNEQFF.

J is TRBJ2-3 and V is TRBV4-2; D ambiguous. The germline V gene has CDR1 LGHNA and CDR2 YNFKEQ. V was pared by 4 bases and J by 2 bases, with 13 bases between. The CDR3 extends over 15 amino acids. Here the CDR3 DNA reads TGTGCCAGCAGCCTTACCTGGGCCAACACAGATACGCAGTATTTT. It specifies CASSLTWANTDTQYF.

The V gene is TRBV27, the J gene TRBJ2-5; 7 nucleotides agree with TRBD1. V lost 6 bases, J lost 5 bases, and 6 bases stayed unmatched. Germline V gene lookup returns CDR1 MNHEY and CDR2 SMNVEV (reference sequence). The length of the CDR3 is 13 residues. CDR3 nucleotide sequence: TGTGCCAGCAGACTAGGGGGCGCCGAGACCCAGTACTTC. Protein sequence: CASRLGGAETQYF.

The V gene is TRBV5-6, the J gene TRBJ1-6; D remains ambiguous. Germline assignment: CDR1 SGHDT and CDR2 YYEEEE. The V gene lost 2 bases and the J gene lost 3 bases, with 9 bases spanning the gap. This CDR3 comprises 15 residues. The CDR3 DNA follows: TGTGCCAGCAGCTTATATCACCTCTATAATTCACCCCTCCACTTT. This gives the protein CASSLYHLYNSPLHF.

This clone turned up a few times. The V and J genes are TRBV7-6 and TRBJ2-1; 11 positions agree with TRBD2. J gave up 4 bases and V 6 bases, and 5 bases lay outside the gene matches. The germline V gene encodes CDR1 SGHVS and CDR2 FNYEAQ. The CDR3 covers 15 residues. The CDR3 loop reads CASSLTSGIYNEQFF. In nucleotides, the CDR3 is TGTGCCAGCAGTTTGACTAGCGGGATTTACAATGAGCAGTTCTTC.

The chain has TRBV5-1 and TRBJ2-5; 7 bases agree with TRBD2. Trimming cost V 0 bases and J 2 bases; bases outside gene matches: 7. CDR1 SGHRS and CDR2 YFSETQ come from the germline V gene. The CDR3 contains 16 residues. This CDR3 reads CASSLGQREGQETQYF. The CDR3 bases are TGCGCCAGCAGCTTGGGCCAGCGGGAAGGGCAAGAGACCCAGTACTTC.

The chain is built from TRBV28 and TRBJ1-1; tentative D call: TRBD1 (5 bases). Germline-derived CDR1 and CDR2 are MDHEN and SYDVKM. This CDR3 spans 14 amino acids. V lost 7 bases, J lost 7 bases, and 19 bases lay in between. The CDR3 region has the DNA TGTGCCAGCACCCTGAGTTTGGGGCCGAGTGAAGCTTTCTTT. It yields the protein CASTLSLGPSEAFF.

The chain joins TRBV28 to TRBJ1-1, with TRBD1 identical over 8 bases. The junction had 3 bases not matched to a gene; V was cut back by 5 bases and J by 1 base. CDR1 is MDHEN and CDR2 is SYDVKM in the germline V gene. There are 14 residues in the CDR3. CDR3: CASSRGTGNTEAFF. Written as DNA, the CDR3 is TGTGCCAGCAGTCGAGGGACAGGGAACACTGAAGCTTTCTTT.

This clone showed up just a few times. V is TRBV7-2 and J is TRBJ1-1; tentatively, D is TRBD1 (5 bases). This CDR3 is built from 13 residues. V was pared by 8 bases and J by 1 base, with 11 bases between. Germline assignment: CDR1 SGHTA and CDR2 FQGNSA. Here the CDR3 DNA reads TGTGCCAGCGGCGGTGGGGGGAACACTGAAGCTTTCTTT. Its protein is CASGGGGNTEAFF.